A selection of T cell receptor beta chains follows, all from one sample in a study of cytomegalovirus exposure and HLA in healthy donors. Sequencing used immunoSEQ multiplex PCR; TCRdb keeps in-frame clones, though not all of them. The sample shows fewer than 75,000 clones, 65% to 80% of them seen only once. Sequenced sample: PBMCs. The origin of the receptors is a man between 65 and 85 years old in good health and CMV-seronegative. CDR3s include the opening cysteine and the closing phenylalanine or tryptophan. A D gene is named only where the DNA matches it firmly. Clone size is shown for a subset of rows, as once, few, many or a class of expanded clone.

clone size,D gene,V gene,J gene,CDR3 protein,CDR3 DNA
.,.,TRBV5-4,TRBJ1-1,CASSLETALVNTEAFF,TGTGCCAGCAGCTTAGAGACAGCCTTGGTTAACACTGAAGCTTTCTTT
.,.,TRBV5-1,TRBJ1-2,CASSLTDYGYTF,TGCGCCAGCAGCTTAACAGACTATGGCTACACCTTC
.,TRBD2,TRBV5-1,TRBJ2-1,CASRLNSGLAGVNEQFF,TGCGCCAGCAGGCTTAACTCCGGACTAGCGGGGGTCAATGAGCAGTTCTTC
.,TRBD2,TRBV7-8,TRBJ2-7,CASSSTGGYEQYF,TGTGCCAGCAGTTCCACGGGGGGATACGAGCAGTACTTC
.,.,TRBV7-2,TRBJ2-3,CASSLSSSTDTQYF,TGTGCCAGCAGCTTGTCGAGTAGCACAGATACGCAGTATTTT
.,TRBD2,TRBV6-5,TRBJ2-1,CASSLAGGVNEQFF,TGTGCCAGCAGTCTAGCGGGAGGCGTAAATGAGCAGTTCTTC
.,.,TRBV11-2,TRBJ2-1,CASTLLEGSYNEQFF,TGTGCCAGCACTTTACTGGAGGGCTCCTACAATGAGCAGTTCTTC
.,.,TRBV5-1,TRBJ2-7,CASAWGQTSYEQYF,TGCGCCAGCGCATGGGGACAAACTAGCTACGAGCAGTACTTC
.,TRBD1,TRBV6-5,TRBJ1-2,CASVKNRGLLDYTF,TGTGCCAGCGTCAAGAACAGGGGGCTTTTGGACTACACCTTC
once,TRBD2,TRBV7-9,TRBJ2-1,CASRVLAGSYNEQFF,TGTGCCAGCCGGGTGCTAGCGGGCTCCTACAATGAGCAGTTCTTC
few,TRBD1,TRBV4-3,TRBJ1-4,CASSQGQGDEKLFF,TGCGCCAGCAGCCAAGGGCAGGGGGATGAAAAACTGTTTTTT
.,.,TRBV19,TRBJ1-1,CASSMRSLTLNTEAFF,TGTGCCAGTAGTATGAGGAGTTTGACCCTGAACACTGAAGCTTTCTTT
.,.,TRBV7-2,TRBJ1-6,CASSVQGYNSPLHF,TGTGCCAGCAGCGTCCAGGGCTATAATTCACCCCTCCACTTT
.,TRBD2,TRBV18,TRBJ2-3,CASSPRGGATDTQYF,TGTGCCAGCTCACCACGCGGGGGGGCCACAGATACGCAGTATTTT
.,.,TRBV19,TRBJ1-5,CASSIPRQNSNQPQHF,TGTGCCAGTAGTATCCCGCGACAGAATAGCAATCAGCCCCAGCATTTT
.,.,TRBV7-2,TRBJ2-3,CASSLVGDLQGADTQYF,TGTGCCAGCAGCTTAGTGGGGGACTTGCAGGGGGCAGATACGCAGTATTTT
.,.,TRBV5-1,TRBJ2-1,CASSFPEEWNEQFF,TGCGCCAGCAGCTTTCCGGAGGAGTGGAATGAGCAGTTCTTC
.,.,TRBV19,TRBJ2-3,CASSLLGVSADTQYF,TGTGCCAGTAGTTTACTAGGCGTTTCAGCAGATACGCAGTATTTT
.,TRBD1,TRBV2,TRBJ1-1,CASSGDRGRDTEAFF,TGTGCCAGCAGCGGAGACAGGGGGCGTGACACTGAAGCTTTCTTT
.,.,TRBV2,TRBJ2-1,CASSSYSEQFF,TGTGCCAGCAGTAGTTACTCTGAGCAGTTCTTC
.,.,TRBV7-2,TRBJ1-6,CASSSPQGSSYNSPLHF,TGTGCCAGCAGCTCCCCCCAGGGGAGCTCCTATAATTCACCCCTCCACTTT
.,TRBD1,TRBV10-3,TRBJ1-6,CAISAGEGALGSPLHF,TGTGCCATCAGTGCCGGAGAGGGGGCGCTGGGATCACCCCTCCACTTT
once,.,TRBV19,TRBJ1-2,CASLPSGGVYGYTF,TGTGCCAGTCTCCCCTCGGGGGGGGTCTATGGCTACACCTTC
.,TRBD1,TRBV18,TRBJ2-3,CASSPGQGADTQYF,TGTGCCAGCTCACCAGGACAGGGAGCTGATACGCAGTATTTT
.,TRBD2,TRBV11-2,TRBJ2-5,CASSRSLAAQETQYF,TGTGCCAGCAGCCGCAGTCTAGCGGCCCAAGAGACCCAGTACTTC
.,TRBD2,TRBV4-3,TRBJ2-4,CASSQDAGVSIQYF,TGCGCCAGCAGCCAAGATGCGGGAGTCAGCATTCAGTACTTC
few,.,TRBV11-2,TRBJ1-1,CASSSPGGGGTEAFF,TGTGCCAGCAGCTCACCCGGGGGGGGCGGGACTGAAGCTTTCTTT
.,TRBD1,TRBV7-6,TRBJ2-7,CASSLYAPRQGAGEQYF,TGTGCCAGCAGCTTATACGCTCCACGGCAGGGGGCTGGGGAGCAGTACTTC
.,.,TRBV11-3,TRBJ2-1,CASSPGQYNEQFF,TGTGCCAGCAGCCCAGGACAGTACAATGAGCAGTTCTTC